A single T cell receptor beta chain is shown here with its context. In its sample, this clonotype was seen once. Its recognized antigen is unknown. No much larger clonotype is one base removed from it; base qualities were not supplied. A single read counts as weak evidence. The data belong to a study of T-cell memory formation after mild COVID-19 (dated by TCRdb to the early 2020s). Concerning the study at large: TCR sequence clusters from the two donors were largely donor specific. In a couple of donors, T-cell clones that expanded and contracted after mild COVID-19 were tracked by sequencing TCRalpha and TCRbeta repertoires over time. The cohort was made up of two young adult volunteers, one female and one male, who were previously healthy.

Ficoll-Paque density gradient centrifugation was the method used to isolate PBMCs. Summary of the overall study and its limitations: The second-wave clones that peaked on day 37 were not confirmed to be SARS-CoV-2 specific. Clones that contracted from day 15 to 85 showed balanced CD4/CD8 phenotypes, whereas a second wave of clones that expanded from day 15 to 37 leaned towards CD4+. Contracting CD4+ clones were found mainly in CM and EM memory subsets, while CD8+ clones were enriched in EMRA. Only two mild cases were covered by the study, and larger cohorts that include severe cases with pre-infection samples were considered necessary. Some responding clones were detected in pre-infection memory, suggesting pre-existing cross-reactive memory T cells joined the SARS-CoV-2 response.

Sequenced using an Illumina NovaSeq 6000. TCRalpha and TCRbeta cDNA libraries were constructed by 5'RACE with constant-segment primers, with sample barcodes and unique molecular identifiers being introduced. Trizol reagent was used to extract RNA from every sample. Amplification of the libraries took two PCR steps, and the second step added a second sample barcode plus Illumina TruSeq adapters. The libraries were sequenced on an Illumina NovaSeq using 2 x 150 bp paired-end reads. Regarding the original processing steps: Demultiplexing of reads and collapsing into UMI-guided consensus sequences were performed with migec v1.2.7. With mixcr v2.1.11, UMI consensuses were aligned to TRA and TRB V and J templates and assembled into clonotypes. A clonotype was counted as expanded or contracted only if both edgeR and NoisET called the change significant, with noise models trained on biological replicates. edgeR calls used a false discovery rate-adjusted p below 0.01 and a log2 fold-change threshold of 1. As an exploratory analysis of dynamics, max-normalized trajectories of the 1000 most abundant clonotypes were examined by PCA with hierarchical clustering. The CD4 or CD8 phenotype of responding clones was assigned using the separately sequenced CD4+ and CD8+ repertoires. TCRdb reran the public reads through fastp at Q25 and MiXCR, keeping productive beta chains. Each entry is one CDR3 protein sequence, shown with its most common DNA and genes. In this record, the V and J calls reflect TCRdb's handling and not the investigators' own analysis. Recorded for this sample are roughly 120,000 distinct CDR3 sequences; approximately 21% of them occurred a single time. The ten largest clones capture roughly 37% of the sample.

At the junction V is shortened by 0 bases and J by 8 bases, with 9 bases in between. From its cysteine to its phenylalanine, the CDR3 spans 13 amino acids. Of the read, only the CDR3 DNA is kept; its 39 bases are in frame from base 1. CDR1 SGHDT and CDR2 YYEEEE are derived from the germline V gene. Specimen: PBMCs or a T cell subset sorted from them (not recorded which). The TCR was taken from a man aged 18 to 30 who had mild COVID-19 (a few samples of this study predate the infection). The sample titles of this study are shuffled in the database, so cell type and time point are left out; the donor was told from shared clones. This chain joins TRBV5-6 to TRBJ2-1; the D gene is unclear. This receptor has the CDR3 CASSLEPPDEQFF. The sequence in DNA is TGTGCCAGCAGCTTGGAGCCCCCGGATGAGCAGTTCTTC.